These T cell receptor beta chains were read from a single sample in a study of shared clonotypes between healthy human individuals. The assay was immunoSEQ multiplex PCR, and TCRdb's table has in-frame clones only and misses some. The sample records about 2.5 million clones, 85% to 95% being singletons. The sample was naive CD4+ T cells from PBMCs. These receptors originate from a man aged 18 to 35 in good health. Some clones in this sample may be carry-over from other donors' samples. The conserved cysteine and the conserved F or W are not part of the CDR3 here.

TRBV9,ASSVVVVPGNEQF
TRBV19,ASSMKETQY
TRBV19,ASSIIQGRQF
TRBV10-3,AILGSGNTIY
TRBV11-2,ASSLVGVRELF
TRBV5-1,ASSLASEVALNIQY
TRBV7-9,ASSTHQFVGTALGQF
TRBV11-2,ASSLARGLYEQY
TRBV18,ASSQEAGANVLT
TRBV5-4,ASSFPSTLSPHNQPQH
TRBV5-1,ASSLSGRAYEQY
TRBV11-1,ASSLREGFGELF
TRBV28,ASTSYPGTGSFYEQY
TRBV6-5,ASSSPGRTNYGYT
TRBV28,ASKPVSDTQY
TRBV30,AWSGRLDREQY
TRBV18,ASSPGQVYGYT
TRBV6-6,ASSYSMETQY
TRBV7-8,ASSFQGLSTDTQY
TRBV5-6,ASSSYEGVGIAVEQY
TRBV6-4,ASSDSGGAVYNEQF
TRBV9,ASSVGGDKIYEQY
TRBV5-1,ASSEGQGEQY
TRBV18,ASSPTAGEADTQY
TRBV28,ASSFDREKLF
TRBV7-2,ASSPGQGAYGYT
TRBV9,ASSGPSGTDTQY
TRBV6-1,ASITSGSIYEQY
TRBV27,ASSFYGGANTEAF
TRBV7-2,ASSPDRVQQAF
TRBV27,ASKETDTQY
TRBV29-1,SVTKSGATGELF
TRBV4-1,ASSQDYRELAVTDTQY
TRBV5-1,ASSRGGNSNQPQH
TRBV11-2,ASSQVLDEKLF
TRBV11-2,ASSSGTFSSYGYT
TRBV5-4,ASSSGTNEKLF
TRBV5-5,ASSWTGVYEQY
TRBV4-1,ASSPGLAGVSSYNEQF
TRBV11-2,ASSLVSDHSGNTIY
TRBV9,ASSVLGVTDTQY
TRBV29-1,SFTLSGNTIY
TRBV5-1,ASSLEVDEKLF
TRBV29-1,SVGSRDYEQY
TRBV28,ASSFSGSRADTQY
TRBV7-2,ASSLEGGASYEQY
TRBV30,AWRGGLGEKLF
TRBV7-3,ASSPGGVPALYGYT
TRBV7-8,ASRWTGGQETQY
TRBV5-1,ASSLVSGSSYEQY
TRBV14,ASSRQTNTEAF
TRBV6-4,ASSVRTSGRYNEQF
TRBV10-3,AISESDRPLTEAF
TRBV5-6,ASSLGLAGAYNEQF
TRBV7-9,ASSSPRTLSYNEQF